A selection of T cell receptor beta chains follows, all from one sample in a study of CD8+ T cells in alopecia areata. Measured with immunoSEQ multiplex PCR; TCRdb has only the in-frame clones, and not every one. The table lists 180,000 or so clones, 50% to 65% of them singletons. The sample in question was CD8+ T cells sorted from blood, obtained at week 24, from a patient treated with tofacitinib. The receptors were sampled from a human donor with alopecia areata. Each CDR3 is given with its conserved first and last residue. Each record gives: CDR3 length, clone size, V gene, D gene, J gene, CDR3 protein, CDR3 DNA. The D gene is left open where the match is weak. A row's size may be missing; if present it is once, few, many or a size class.

CDR3 length: 14
clone size: .
V gene: TRBV25-1
D gene: TRBD1
J gene: TRBJ2-7
CDR3 protein: CASSEGTGGYEQYF
CDR3 DNA: TGTGCCAGCAGTGAGGGGACAGGGGGGTACGAGCAGTACTTC

CDR3 length: 14
clone size: .
V gene: TRBV10-1
D gene: .
J gene: TRBJ2-7
CDR3 protein: CASSEGLGPYEQYF
CDR3 DNA: TGCGCCAGCAGTGAGGGACTGGGTCCCTACGAGCAGTACTTC

CDR3 length: 16
clone size: .
V gene: TRBV6-1
D gene: .
J gene: TRBJ2-2
CDR3 protein: CASSATRGSYTGELFF
CDR3 DNA: TGTGCCAGCAGTGCCACGAGGGGGAGTTACACCGGGGAGCTGTTTTTT

CDR3 length: 15
clone size: few
V gene: TRBV19
D gene: .
J gene: TRBJ2-2
CDR3 protein: CASSPVGENTGELFF
CDR3 DNA: TGTGCCAGTAGTCCCGTGGGGGAGAACACCGGGGAGCTGTTTTTT

CDR3 length: 15
clone size: few
V gene: TRBV5-6
D gene: TRBD2
J gene: TRBJ2-2
CDR3 protein: CASSLGLAGPGELFF
CDR3 DNA: TGTGCCAGCAGCTTGGGCCTAGCGGGTCCCGGGGAGCTGTTTTTT

CDR3 length: 13
clone size: few
V gene: TRBV7-3
D gene: TRBD2
J gene: TRBJ2-1
CDR3 protein: CASSLGLANEQFF
CDR3 DNA: TGTGCCAGCAGCTTGGGACTAGCCAATGAGCAGTTCTTC

CDR3 length: 15
clone size: .
V gene: TRBV4-3
D gene: .
J gene: TRBJ1-1
CDR3 protein: CASSQEPGTNTEAFF
CDR3 DNA: TGCGCCAGCAGCCAAGAACCAGGGACGAACACTGAAGCTTTCTTT

CDR3 length: 10
clone size: few
V gene: TRBV29-1
D gene: .
J gene: TRBJ2-3
CDR3 protein: CSVVADTQYF
CDR3 DNA: TGCAGCGTTGTTGCAGATACGCAGTATTTT

CDR3 length: 15
clone size: .
V gene: TRBV4-1
D gene: .
J gene: TRBJ1-6
CDR3 protein: CASSQQGGTNSPLHF
CDR3 DNA: TGCGCCAGCAGCCAACAGGGTGGAACTAATTCACCCCTCCACTTT

CDR3 length: 14
clone size: .
V gene: TRBV19
D gene: .
J gene: TRBJ2-7
CDR3 protein: CASSIGVGSYEQYF
CDR3 DNA: TGTGCCAGTAGTATAGGTGTCGGCTCCTACGAGCAGTACTTC

CDR3 length: 15
clone size: .
V gene: TRBV10-3
D gene: TRBD1
J gene: TRBJ1-2
CDR3 protein: CAISRDRERDYGYTF
CDR3 DNA: TGTGCCATCAGCCGGGACAGGGAAAGGGACTATGGCTACACCTTC

CDR3 length: 15
clone size: once
V gene: TRBV27
D gene: .
J gene: TRBJ2-7
CDR3 protein: CASSLSPGSVHEQYF
CDR3 DNA: TGTGCCAGCAGTTTATCCCCAGGGAGCGTCCACGAGCAGTACTTC

CDR3 length: 14
clone size: .
V gene: TRBV29-1
D gene: .
J gene: TRBJ2-6
CDR3 protein: CSVIWSSGANVLTF
CDR3 DNA: TGCAGCGTTATCTGGTCGAGTGGGGCCAACGTCCTGACTTTC

CDR3 length: 16
clone size: .
V gene: TRBV13
D gene: TRBD2
J gene: TRBJ2-3
CDR3 protein: CASSLTSGALRGTQYF
CDR3 DNA: TGTGCCAGCAGCTTGACTAGCGGGGCTCTGCGGGGTACGCAGTATTTT

CDR3 length: 14
clone size: once
V gene: TRBV30
D gene: TRBD2
J gene: TRBJ2-7
CDR3 protein: CAWTVGGAGYEQYF
CDR3 DNA: TGTGCCTGGACCGTCGGGGGGGCGGGTTACGAGCAGTACTTC

CDR3 length: 15
clone size: .
V gene: TRBV27
D gene: TRBD2
J gene: TRBJ2-1
CDR3 protein: CASSLSGGAPNEQFF
CDR3 DNA: TGTGCCAGCAGTCTTAGCGGGGGGGCGCCTAATGAGCAGTTCTTC

CDR3 length: 13
clone size: .
V gene: TRBV4-3
D gene: .
J gene: TRBJ2-7
CDR3 protein: CASSQDISGEQYF
CDR3 DNA: TGCGCCAGCAGCCAAGATATATCGGGCGAGCAGTACTTC

CDR3 length: 19
clone size: few
V gene: TRBV2
D gene: TRBD2
J gene: TRBJ2-3
CDR3 protein: CASSEVGPSGGTSTDTQYF
CDR3 DNA: TGTGCCAGCAGTGAAGTTGGGCCTAGCGGGGGGACTAGCACAGATACGCAGTATTTT

CDR3 length: 14
clone size: .
V gene: TRBV6-5
D gene: .
J gene: TRBJ2-1
CDR3 protein: CASLSGTGNNEQFF
CDR3 DNA: TGTGCCAGCCTTTCAGGGACGGGGAACAATGAGCAGTTCTTC

CDR3 length: 16
clone size: .
V gene: TRBV9
D gene: .
J gene: TRBJ1-2
CDR3 protein: CASSAPTDRLNYGYTF
CDR3 DNA: TGTGCCAGCAGCGCACCGACGGACCGATTAAACTATGGCTACACCTTC

CDR3 length: 12
clone size: .
V gene: TRBV6-5
D gene: .
J gene: TRBJ1-2
CDR3 protein: CASTRGGDGYTF
CDR3 DNA: TGTGCCAGCACCCGGGGAGGGGATGGCTACACCTTC

CDR3 length: 13
clone size: .
V gene: TRBV6-1
D gene: .
J gene: TRBJ1-2
CDR3 protein: CASSEALASGYTF
CDR3 DNA: TGTGCCAGCAGTGAAGCCTTGGCGTCCGGCTACACCTTC

CDR3 length: 13
clone size: few
V gene: TRBV19
D gene: .
J gene: TRBJ1-1
CDR3 protein: CASSIGGVTEAFF
CDR3 DNA: TGTGCCAGTAGTATTGGTGGCGTCACTGAAGCTTTCTTT

CDR3 length: 10
clone size: few
V gene: TRBV21-1
D gene: .
J gene: TRBJ2-7
CDR3 protein: CASTFYEQYF
CDR3 DNA: TGTGCCAGCACCTTCTACGAGCAGTACTTC

CDR3 length: 12
clone size: .
V gene: TRBV4-2
D gene: .
J gene: TRBJ1-5
CDR3 protein: CASSPGRGPQHF
CDR3 DNA: TGTGCCAGCAGCCCAGGAAGGGGGCCCCAGCATTTT

CDR3 length: 11
clone size: .
V gene: TRBV10-3
D gene: .
J gene: TRBJ2-2
CDR3 protein: CAIGTIGELFF
CDR3 DNA: TGTGCCATCGGGACAATCGGGGAGCTGTTTTTT

CDR3 length: 17
clone size: .
V gene: TRBV6-4
D gene: TRBD1
J gene: TRBJ2-5
CDR3 protein: CASSYSSGQGYQETQYF
CDR3 DNA: TGTGCCAGCAGTTACTCCTCGGGACAGGGATACCAAGAGACCCAGTACTTC

CDR3 length: 13
clone size: .
V gene: TRBV2
D gene: TRBD2
J gene: TRBJ2-3
CDR3 protein: CARTSVGTDTQYF
CDR3 DNA: TGTGCCAGGACTAGCGTGGGCACAGATACGCAGTATTTT

CDR3 length: 13
clone size: .
V gene: TRBV30
D gene: .
J gene: TRBJ1-2
CDR3 protein: CAWSEGIGYGYTF
CDR3 DNA: TGTGCCTGGAGTGAGGGCATAGGCTATGGCTACACCTTC

CDR3 length: 14
clone size: .
V gene: TRBV30
D gene: .
J gene: TRBJ1-1
CDR3 protein: CAWSTYAEDTEAFF
CDR3 DNA: TGTGCCTGGAGTACGTATGCTGAGGACACTGAAGCTTTCTTT

CDR3 length: 18
clone size: .
V gene: TRBV4-3
D gene: .
J gene: TRBJ2-2
CDR3 protein: CASSQSPPGRENTGELFF
CDR3 DNA: TGCGCCAGCAGCCAATCCCCCCCCGGACGGGAGAACACCGGGGAGCTGTTTTTT

CDR3 length: 14
clone size: .
V gene: TRBV7-6
D gene: .
J gene: TRBJ1-1
CDR3 protein: CASSSSQTGTEAFF
CDR3 DNA: TGTGCCAGCAGCTCGAGCCAGACAGGCACTGAAGCTTTCTTT

CDR3 length: 16
clone size: .
V gene: TRBV4-1
D gene: TRBD1
J gene: TRBJ1-1
CDR3 protein: CASSHWTGDLNTEAFF
CDR3 DNA: TGCGCCAGCAGCCACTGGACAGGGGATTTGAACACTGAAGCTTTCTTT

CDR3 length: 14
clone size: few
V gene: TRBV7-9
D gene: .
J gene: TRBJ2-7
CDR3 protein: CASSPKGFSYEQYF
CDR3 DNA: TGTGCCAGCAGCCCTAAAGGGTTCTCCTACGAGCAGTACTTC

CDR3 length: 12
clone size: .
V gene: TRBV13
D gene: .
J gene: TRBJ2-1
CDR3 protein: CASRAGADEQFF
CDR3 DNA: TGTGCCAGCAGGGCGGGGGCGGATGAGCAGTTCTTC

CDR3 length: 14
clone size: .
V gene: TRBV5-6
D gene: .
J gene: TRBJ1-3
CDR3 protein: CASSLGGIGNTIYF
CDR3 DNA: TGTGCCAGCAGCTTGGGGGGAATCGGAAACACCATATATTTT